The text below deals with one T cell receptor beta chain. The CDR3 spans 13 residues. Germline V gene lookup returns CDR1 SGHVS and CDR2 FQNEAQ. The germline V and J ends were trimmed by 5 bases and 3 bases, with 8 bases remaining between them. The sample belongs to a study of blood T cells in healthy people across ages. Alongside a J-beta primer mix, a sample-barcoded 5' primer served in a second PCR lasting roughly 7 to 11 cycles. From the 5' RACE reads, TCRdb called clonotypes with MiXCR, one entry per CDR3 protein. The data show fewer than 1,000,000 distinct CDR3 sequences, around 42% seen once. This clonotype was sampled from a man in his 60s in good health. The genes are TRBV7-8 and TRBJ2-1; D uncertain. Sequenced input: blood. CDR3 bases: TGTGCCAGCAGCCCTAGGGTCTACAATGAGCAGTTCTTC. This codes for CASSPRVYNEQFF.